This TCR beta chain derives from a study of blood T cell repertoires in COVID-19. Study-wide background: Researchers got acute and convalescent COVID-19 samples from the United States, Italy and Spain.

After removal of 5 bases from V and 5 bases from J, the junction contained 14 bases not matched to a gene. Germline CDR1 reads SGHAT; CDR2 reads FQNNGV. CDR3 length: 18 residues. In the study's own analysis: Reference gene primer amplification gave nucleated cell count estimates. TCRdb's table, derived via immunoSEQ multiplex PCR, lists solely in-frame clones and lacks some. The V and J calls and the clone size are those of that table, but D and trimming were determined from the DNA. The repertoire includes 22,000 or so clones, about 89% of them detected once, and approximately 7.5% sits in the top ten.

The TCR originated in a woman between 55 and 75 years old with active COVID-19. Sequenced material: peripheral blood. The chain uses TRBV11-2 and TRBJ2-2; 10 bases agree with TRBD1. The chain's CDR3 is CASSITSWTGGSTGELFF. The CDR3 coding sequence is TGTGCCAGCAGCATAACCTCCTGGACAGGGGGTTCGACCGGGGAGCTGTTTTTT.